The next 30 T cell receptor beta chains were all read from a single sample in a study of beta chain features in type 1 diabetes. Investigators reverse transcribed all isolated RNA, so they sequenced expressed TCRB transcripts. Assay used: immunoSEQ multiplex PCR; TCRdb lists only in-frame clones, some missing. The sample has under 450,000 clones, 11% to 15% seen once. The sample comprised naive CD4+ T cells from blood. The source is a man aged 30-40 years in good health.

The J gene is TRBJ2-1, the V gene TRBV7-8; TRBD2 is a possible D gene (5 bases). V was clipped by 1 base and J by 8 bases, with 15 bases between them. This CDR3 is built from 15 residues. In germline, CDR1 is SGHVS, CDR2 FQNEAQ. The CDR3 sequence is CASSLEGGPTYEQFF. The CDR3 nucleotides are TGTGCCAGCAGCTTAGAGGGCGGGCCTACATATGAGCAGTTCTTC.

The chain links TRBV7-9 to TRBJ1-2, with 7 bases fitting TRBD1. This CDR3 spans 14 amino acids. V lost 7 bases, J lost 8 bases, and 13 bases stayed unmatched. Germline V gives CDR1 SEHNR, CDR2 FQNEAQ (reference sequence). The CDR3 region is CASNQDRSKRGYTF. The CDR3 DNA reads as TGTGCCAGCAACCAGGACAGGTCTAAGCGCGGCTACACCTTC.

This clone was counted only a few times. CDR3 bases: TGTGCCAGCAGCGTAGCCCCACCCGCTAGCACAGATACGCAGTATTTT. Protein sequence: CASSVAPPASTDTQYF. The rearrangement joins TRBV9 to TRBJ2-3; D uncertain. The germline gives CDR1 SGDLS, CDR2 YYNGEE. This CDR3 contains 16 residues. V lost 0 bases, J lost 0 bases, and 11 bases lay in between.

This clone has a handful of counts. This chain connects TRBV2 to TRBJ1-3; no clear D. Trimming shortened V by 2 bases and J by 0 bases, and 8 bases separated the two germline ends. The CDR3 extends over 15 amino acids. CDR1 is SNHLY, CDR2 FYNNEI, per germline. This CDR3 is CASSELDTSGNTIYF. The DNA of the CDR3 is TGTGCCAGCAGTGAACTGGATACCTCTGGAAACACCATATATTTT.

The gene calls are TRBV30 and TRBJ1-1; D gene ambiguous. Between the trimmed V and J ends, which lost 2 bases and 0 bases, there was a span of 7 bases. From germline, CDR1 is GTSNPN and CDR2 SVGIG (reference sequence). The CDR3 totals 13 residues. The CDR3 region has the DNA TGTGCCTGGAGTTACGGGGTGAACACTGAAGCTTTCTTT. As protein: CAWSYGVNTEAFF.

This clone has only a few counts. CDR3 sequence reads: CASSLQTGVGTQYF. The DNA for the CDR3 is TGTGCCAGCAGCTTACAGACAGGGGTCGGGACCCAGTACTTC. The rearrangement uses TRBV7-9 and TRBJ2-5; 8 bases align to TRBD1. This CDR3 has 14 amino acids. Germline trimming cut 2 bases from V and 7 bases from J; bases unmatched to any gene: 6. Germline CDR1 reads SEHNR; CDR2 reads FQNEAQ (reference sequence).

The rearrangement links TRBV11-2 to TRBJ1-4, with D possibly matching TRBD1 (5 bases). Germline values: CDR1 SGHAT, CDR2 FQNNGV. Trimming took 2 bases from V and 4 from J, leaving 11 bases between them. The CDR3 runs 15 residues. CDR3 nucleotides: TGTGCCAGCAGCTTATCCGACAGCTATAATGAAAAACTGTTTTTT. It is translated as CASSLSDSYNEKLFF.

J is TRBJ2-2 and V is TRBV2; D gene uncertain. Trimming removed 6 bases at V and 0 bases at J, with 8 bases between. CDR3 length equals 14 residues. Germline CDR1 and CDR2: SNHLY and FYNNEI. The CDR3 nucleotides are TGTGCCAGCAGGGCACTCACGAACACCGGGGAGCTGTTTTTT. This sequence encodes CASRALTNTGELFF.

This clone was recorded a few times. The chain carries TRBV9 and TRBJ1-5, with no clear D. V gave up 2 bases and J gave up 0 bases, with 9 bases separating them. The CDR3 spans 15 residues. Per germline, CDR1 SGDLS and CDR2 YYNGEE. Written as DNA, the CDR3 is TGTGCCAGCAGCGTTACCCCAGCTAGCAATCAGCCCCAGCATTTT. Its protein is CASSVTPASNQPQHF.

V is TRBV5-6 and J is TRBJ2-4; D ambiguous. Trimming removed 2 bases at V and 5 bases at J, with 11 bases between. Germline-derived CDR1 and CDR2 are SGHDT and YYEEEE. This CDR3 region has 14 residues. This CDR3 reads CASSFFYGQNIQYF. CDR3 bases: TGTGCCAGCAGCTTTTTCTACGGCCAAAACATTCAGTACTTC.

This clone was seen a handful of times. The V and J genes are TRBV11-3 and TRBJ2-1; TRBD1 might be the D (5 bases). The CDR3 contains 14 residues. In germline, CDR1 is SGHNT, CDR2 YENEEA. V lost 1 base and J 7 bases, leaving 11 bases between the germline ends. The CDR3 reads CASSLARANNEQFF. The CDR3 DNA is TGTGCCAGCAGCTTAGCCAGGGCGAATAATGAGCAGTTCTTC.

V usage is TRBV9 and J usage is TRBJ2-1; D is perhaps TRBD1 (5 bases). This CDR3 has 12 residues. The V end lost 5 bases, the J end lost 2 bases, and 5 bases lay between the germline ends. CDR1 is SGDLS and CDR2 is YYNGEE in the germline V gene. The CDR3 DNA sequence: TGTGCCAGCAGGGGGCCCTACAATGAGCAGTTCTTC. It codes for CASRGPYNEQFF.

This clone has only a few counts. The rearrangement uses TRBV19 and TRBJ2-1; 7 bases are a match to TRBD1. Germline-derived CDR1 and CDR2 are LNHDA and SQIVND (reference sequence). The V gene end was trimmed by 5 bases and the J gene end by 4 bases; junction bases not matched to a gene: 5. CDR3 length: 14 amino acids. The chain's CDR3 is CASSGPGQYNEQFF. The CDR3 DNA sequence: TGTGCCAGTAGTGGACCGGGACAGTACAATGAGCAGTTCTTC.

CDR3 DNA: TGTGCCAGCAGCTTGTACGTCCGGAACACTGAAGCTTTCTTT. The encoded protein is CASSLYVRNTEAFF. The V call is TRBV5-4, the J call TRBJ1-1; the D is unclear. In germline, CDR1 is SGHNT, CDR2 YYREEE (reference sequence). Trimming removed 1 base at V and 1 base at J, with 8 bases between. The CDR3 sequence is 14 residues long.

This clone has only a few counts. The V and J genes are TRBV29-1 and TRBJ2-2, with D possibly being TRBD1 or TRBD2 (5 bases each). Trimming left V 1 base short and J 0 bases short, with 15 bases between. Germline loops: CDR1 SQVTM, CDR2 ANQGSEA. CDR3 size: 17 residues. CDR3 nucleotide sequence: TGCAGCGTTGAAGGGGGCCGGGACCATTCGAACACCGGGGAGCTGTTTTTT. Its protein product is CSVEGGRDHSNTGELFF.

The chain has TRBV7-2 and TRBJ1-1, with a weak D call TRBD1 (5 bases). V lost 2 bases and J 5 bases, leaving 12 bases between the germline ends. This CDR3 region has 14 residues. CDR1 is SGHTA, CDR2 FQGNSA, per germline. CDR3 sequence reads: CASSLSRGVTEAFF. The CDR3 nucleotides read TGTGCCAGCAGCTTAAGTCGAGGGGTTACTGAAGCTTTCTTT.

This clone was seen a few times. This chain connects TRBV7-2 to TRBJ2-5; TRBD2 agrees at 7 bases. CDR1 and CDR2 from the germline V gene are SGHTA and FQGNSA. The CDR3 spans 14 residues. Losses at the gene ends were 5 bases for V and 5 bases for J; bases not matched to a gene: 8. Here the CDR3 reads CASSPWGGGETQYF. Written as DNA, the CDR3 is TGTGCCAGCAGCCCATGGGGCGGGGGTGAGACCCAGTACTTC.

In this sample, this clone turned up a few times. The rearrangement uses TRBV29-1 and TRBJ1-2; perhaps TRBD1 as D (5 bases). Germline CDR1 and CDR2: SQVTM and ANQGSEA. V lost 4 bases and J lost 6, with 12 bases in between. The CDR3 is 12 residues long. The CDR3, as DNA: TGCAGCGTTGGTCCCTTCAGGGATGGCTACACCTTC. Protein product: CSVGPFRDGYTF.

The chain links TRBV11-2 to TRBJ2-3, with D perhaps TRBD1 or TRBD2 (5 bases each). Trimming took off 5 bases at V and 10 bases at J, with 19 bases between the two ends. The CDR3 spans 14 residues. Germline V gene sequence: CDR1 SGHAT, CDR2 FQNNGV. The CDR3: CASSIRTRDGAQYF. In DNA form, the CDR3 reads TGTGCCAGCAGCATCCGGACCCGGGACGGGGCGCAGTATTTT.

This clone was observed a handful of times. The CDR3 DNA follows: TGTGCCAGCAGCTTAGGGTGGTACCGCGGTGAGTTCTTC. Translating it yields CASSLGWYRGEFF. The rearrangement joins TRBV7-2 to TRBJ2-1; D not resolved. V shed 1 base and J shed 14 bases, with 15 bases lying between them. Germline V gene lookup returns CDR1 SGHTA and CDR2 FQGNSA. This CDR3 contains 13 residues.

This clone was picked up many times. The chain recombines TRBV30 with TRBJ2-5; no clear D gene. This CDR3 comprises 11 residues. Trimming removed 2 bases from V and 7 bases from J, with 8 bases in between. Germline CDR1 and CDR2: GTSNPN and SVGIG (reference sequence). CDR3 in amino acids: CAWSRPGTQYF. DNA for the CDR3: TGTGCCTGGAGTAGGCCAGGGACCCAGTACTTC.

The chain combines TRBV9 with TRBJ2-5; weak D call: TRBD1 (5 bases). From germline, CDR1 is SGDLS and CDR2 YYNGEE. There are 14 residues in the CDR3. Trimming removed 0 bases at V and 3 bases at J, with 9 bases between. The CDR3 is CASSVDVREETQYF. CDR3 DNA sequence: TGTGCCAGCAGCGTAGATGTCAGGGAAGAGACCCAGTACTTC.

This chain links TRBV19 with TRBJ2-1, with TRBD2 matching 8 bases. Per the germline V gene, CDR1 is LNHDA and CDR2 is SQIVND (reference sequence). The junction had 4 bases not matched to a gene; V was cut back by 4 bases and J by 2 bases. The CDR3 loop spans 15 amino acids. The CDR3 coding sequence is TGTGCCAGTAGTACCCCAGCGGGGGCCTACAATGAGCAGTTCTTC. Encoded protein: CASSTPAGAYNEQFF.

The chain uses TRBV28 and TRBJ2-7, with TRBD1 matching over 11 bases. The junction had 5 bases not matched to a gene; V was cut back by 2 bases and J by 5 bases. The CDR3 has 15 residues. Germline loops: CDR1 MDHEN, CDR2 SYDVKM. CDR3 amino acids: CASSLPDRGRNEQYF. DNA for the CDR3: TGTGCCAGCAGTTTACCGGACAGGGGGCGCAACGAGCAGTACTTC. Looking up the rest from reference TRBV28 and TRBJ2-7 gives the full variable domain: DVKVTQSSRYLVKRTGEKVFLECVQDMDHENMFWYRQDPGLGLRLIYFSYDVKMKEKGDIPEGYSVSREKKERFSLILESASTNQTSMYLCASSLPDRGRNEQYFGPGTRLTVT.

A few counts support this clone. The V and J genes are TRBV25-1 and TRBJ1-2; 9 positions agree with TRBD1. Germline CDR1 is MGHDK and CDR2 is SYGVNS. J gave up 5 bases and V 1 base, and 5 bases lay outside the gene matches. This CDR3 has 15 residues. The CDR3 sequence: CASSESNRGLYGYTF. The CDR3 bases are TGTGCCAGCAGTGAATCTAACAGGGGGCTTTATGGCTACACCTTC.

This clone is a singleton in its sample. The V and J genes are TRBV6-5 and TRBJ2-7; D may be TRBD1 or TRBD2 (7 bases each). CDR3 size: 14 residues. Trimming cost V 7 bases and J 2 bases, with 15 bases left between them. Germline V gene lookup returns CDR1 MNHEY and CDR2 SVGAGI. The CDR3 DNA reads as TGTGCCAGCACCAGGGGGGGAGACACCTACGAGCAGTACGTC. This translates into CASTRGGDTYEQYV.

This clone turned up a few times. CDR3: CASSLDPTGELFF. The CDR3 nucleotides read TGCGCCAGCAGCCTTGACCCCACCGGGGAGCTGTTTTTT. The V call is TRBV5-1, the J call TRBJ2-2; no firm D call. Germline CDR1 SGHRS, CDR2 YFSETQ. V was shortened by 4 bases and J by 4 bases, with 8 bases between the two germline ends. The CDR3 sequence is 13 residues long.

This clone was picked up a small number of times. The gene calls are TRBV29-1 and TRBJ2-5, with D uncertain. Trimming removed 6 bases at V and 0 bases at J, with 11 bases between. The germline V gene has CDR1 SQVTM and CDR2 ANQGSEA. CDR3 size: 13 residues. CDR3 DNA sequence: TGCAGCGTAGATAGGAACTACCAAGAGACCCAGTACTTC. Residues: CSVDRNYQETQYF.

This clone has only a few counts. This sequence joins TRBV10-3 and TRBJ2-5; TRBD1 or TRBD2 may be the D gene (5 bases each). Trimming removed 4 bases from V and 6 bases from J, with 12 bases in between. Germline CDR1 is ENHRY and CDR2 is SYGVKD. The CDR3 totals 13 residues. The CDR3: CAISVGLGKTQYF. The CDR3 nucleotides are TGTGCCATCAGTGTGGGGCTCGGGAAGACCCAGTACTTC.

As concerns this clone: The sample holds other DNA sequences that translate to the same CDR3. The rearrangement uses TRBV20-1 and TRBJ2-3, with D unresolved. The germline V and J ends were trimmed by 6 bases and 6 bases, with 10 bases remaining between them. The CDR3 is 11 residues long. From germline, CDR1 is DFQATT and CDR2 SNEGSKA (reference sequence). The CDR3 DNA reads TGCAGTGCCCGACCCGCGGATACGCAGTATTTT. Encoded protein: CSARPADTQYF.